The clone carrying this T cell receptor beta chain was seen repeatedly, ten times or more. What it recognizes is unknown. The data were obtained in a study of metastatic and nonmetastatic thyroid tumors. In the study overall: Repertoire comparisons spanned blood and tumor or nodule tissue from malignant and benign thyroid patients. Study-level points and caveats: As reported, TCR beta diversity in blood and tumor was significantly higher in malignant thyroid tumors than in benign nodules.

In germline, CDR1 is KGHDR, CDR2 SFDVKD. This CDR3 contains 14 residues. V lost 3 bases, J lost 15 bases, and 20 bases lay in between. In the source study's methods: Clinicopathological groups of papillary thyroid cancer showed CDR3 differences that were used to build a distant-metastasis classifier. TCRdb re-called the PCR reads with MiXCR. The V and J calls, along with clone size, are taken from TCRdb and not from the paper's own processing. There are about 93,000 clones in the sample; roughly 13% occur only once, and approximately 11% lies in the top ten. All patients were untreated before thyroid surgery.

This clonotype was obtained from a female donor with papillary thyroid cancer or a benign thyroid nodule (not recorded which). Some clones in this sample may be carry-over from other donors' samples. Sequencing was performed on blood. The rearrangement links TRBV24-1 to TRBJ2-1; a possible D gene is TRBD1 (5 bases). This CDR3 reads CATSDRRVGAAPFF. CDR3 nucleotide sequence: TGTGCCACCAGTGATCGACGGGTAGGGGCAGCTCCGTTCTTC.